This TCR beta chain came from a study of OX40 agonist ivuxolimab in advanced cancers. Produced via immunoSEQ multiplex PCR; TCRdb's table is partial and in-frame only. The sample records 20,000 to 25,000 clones, approximately 86% being singletons. The CDR3 is 16 amino acids. The germline V gene has CDR1 LNHDA and CDR2 SQIVND (reference sequence). V lost 5 bases and J 5 bases, leaving 19 bases between the germline ends. Here the sequenced sample was CD4+ or CD8+ T cells sorted from blood, taken in a trial of the OX40 agonist ivuxolimab. The sequence derives from an adult with an advanced solid tumor such as melanoma, head and neck, liver or kidney cancer. The chain has TRBV19 and TRBJ1-5; D unresolved. The CDR3 region is CASSPRALVADQPQHF. The CDR3, as DNA: TGTGCCAGTAGTCCCCGGGCTCTTGTTGCGGATCAGCCCCAGCATTTT.